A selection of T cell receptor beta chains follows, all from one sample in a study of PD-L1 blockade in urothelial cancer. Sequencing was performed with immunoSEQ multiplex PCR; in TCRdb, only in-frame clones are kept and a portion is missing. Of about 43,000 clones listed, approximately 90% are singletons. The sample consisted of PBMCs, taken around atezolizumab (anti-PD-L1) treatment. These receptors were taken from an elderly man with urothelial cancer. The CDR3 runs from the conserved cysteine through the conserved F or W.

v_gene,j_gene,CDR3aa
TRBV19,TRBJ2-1,CASSILGTGDNEQFF
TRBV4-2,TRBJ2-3,CASSQDPPSGTSGRTDTQYF
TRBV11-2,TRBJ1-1,CASRLQGGPNTEAFF
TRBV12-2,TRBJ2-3,CASRFTPGGTSTDTQYF
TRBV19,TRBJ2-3,CASSIGTTSGGQYF
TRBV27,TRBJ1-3,CASSSRDTNLGSGNTIYF
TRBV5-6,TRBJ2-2,CASSLGRVDTGELFF
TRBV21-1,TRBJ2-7,CASSKCRGNLYEQYF
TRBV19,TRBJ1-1,CASSIDGGTEAFF
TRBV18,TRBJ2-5,CASSLGPLGGETQYF
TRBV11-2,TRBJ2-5,CASSLKGLAQETQYF
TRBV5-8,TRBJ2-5,CASSLERGTKQETQYF
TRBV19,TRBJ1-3,CASSERQGLRNTIYF
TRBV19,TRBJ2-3,CASSDRGITDTQYF
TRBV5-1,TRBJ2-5,CASSLAAVGTGQETQYF
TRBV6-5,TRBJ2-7,CASSYGRYEQYF
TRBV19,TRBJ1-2,CASSMGPENYGYTF
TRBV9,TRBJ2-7,CASSADSTNYEQYF
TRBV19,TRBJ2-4,CASSNIGTGGIQYF
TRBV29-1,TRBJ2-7,CSVVGPLSEQYF
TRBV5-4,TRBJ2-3,CASSWIAGGVEDTQYF
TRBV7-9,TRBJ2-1,CASSPQGGRVSYNEQFF
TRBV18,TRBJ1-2,CASSETNTLYGYTF
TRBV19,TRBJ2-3,CASSMGRGTDTQYF
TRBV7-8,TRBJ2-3,CASSLGRVVSDTQYF
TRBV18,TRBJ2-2,CASSPNSGFTGELFF
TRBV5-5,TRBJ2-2,CASSLAGNTGELFF
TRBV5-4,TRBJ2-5,CASSLKLAGNQETQYF
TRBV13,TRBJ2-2,CASSLLGQATGELFF
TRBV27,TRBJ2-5,CASSPTGEETQYF
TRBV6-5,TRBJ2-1,CASRGGLGSYNEQFF
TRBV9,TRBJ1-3,CASSVSPLTGNTIYF
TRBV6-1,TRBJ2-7,CASVEGGFPYYEQYF
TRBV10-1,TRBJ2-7,CASSEREGEQYF
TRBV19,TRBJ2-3,CASRSSGLAGTDTQYF
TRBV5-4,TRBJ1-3,CASSPQGQASGNTIYF
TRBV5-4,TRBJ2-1,CASSERVAGANEQFF
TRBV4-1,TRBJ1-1,CASSHARGAVTEAFF
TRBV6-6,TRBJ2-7,CASSLTALSYEQYF
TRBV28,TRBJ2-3,CASSTDSHRTQYF
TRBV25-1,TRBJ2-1,CASTGAGRGQNEQFF
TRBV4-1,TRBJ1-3,CASSQDSGLQNTIYF
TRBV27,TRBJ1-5,CASSTRSTGPVPLDQPQHF
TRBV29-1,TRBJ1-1,CSVQQGLDTEAFF
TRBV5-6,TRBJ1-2,CASSLTGYGYTF
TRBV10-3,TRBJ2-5,CAISGSQGPETQYF
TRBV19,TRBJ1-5,CASSMGHSNQPQHF
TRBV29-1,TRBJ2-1,CSVVGSSYNEQFF